One TCR beta chain is described in this entry. As yet, its antigen is unknown. The data are from a study of response to subunit inactivated influenza vaccine. Study-level points and caveats: Authors suggested each seasonal flu vaccination may recruit only limited numbers of new T cells.

Germline lookup yields CDR1 MNHEY and CDR2 SMNVEV (reference sequence). Trimming removed 1 base from V and 4 bases from J, with 10 bases in between. The length of the CDR3 is 15 residues. TCRdb re-derived calls from the RT-PCR reads in MiXCR, one entry per CDR3 protein. The sample yields fewer than 600,000 distinct CDR3 sequences, 6.5% to 8% seen once. The chain carries TRBV27 and TRBJ1-4; D ambiguous. This specimen consisted of PBMCs from blood, obtained less than 30 months after vaccination. The sequence was collected from a man aged 45 to 70 who received an inactivated influenza vaccine. In nucleotides, the CDR3 is TGTGCCAGCAGTTTATTAGGGAGCGGTAATGAAAAACTGTTTTTT. Amino acids: CASSLLGSGNEKLFF.